The sequence of this TCR beta chain was determined in a study of HIV-infected children after antiretroviral therapy interruption. As for the study in general: EBV and CMV exposure was recorded in most children. Study conclusions and caveats: Naive CD4+ sequences overlapped less between time points once interruption began. Three patients showed more shared-triplet CDR3 clusters following treatment interruption.

CDR3 length equals 14 residues. CDR1 and CDR2 (germline): SEHNR, FQNEAQ (reference sequence). Unmatched junction bases numbered 10, after V lost 5 bases and J lost 7 bases. Sample treatment: PENTA 11 planned treatment interruption arm or continuous ART arm. Only samples with at least 5 million viable PBMCs qualified. Details on this clonotype: Antigen unknown.

A 3' RACE protocol on RNA, with unique molecular identifiers, produced the TCR library. Using its own MiXCR run on the 3' RACE reads, TCRdb lists one record per CDR3 protein. There are around 3,900 distinct CDR3 sequences in the sample; approximately 4.8% occur only once, and more than 25% lies in the top ten. The sequencing here drew on CD45RO+ CD8+ T cells from PBMCs, pooled from several time points, taken from a donor given antiretroviral therapy, either interrupted or continuous. Described subset: memory CD8+ CD45RO+ CD45RA- T cells. The receptor's source is a pool of human donors with HIV. The chain is built from TRBV7-9 and TRBJ2-7, with 8 bases aligning to TRBD1. CDR3 protein: CASSVGQGAGEQYF. The CDR3 DNA sequence: TGTGCCAGCAGCGTTGGACAGGGCGCGGGTGAGCAGTACTTC.